These 23 T cell receptor beta chains originate from one sample sequenced in a study of tumor and adjacent non-tumor tissue in lung cancer. A modified ARM-PCR protocol with three rounds of nested PCR amplified TCRbeta. TCRdb re-derived calls from the multiplex PCR reads in MiXCR, one entry per CDR3 protein. The sample has 68,000 or so distinct CDR3 sequences, 60% seen once; the top ten hold 20% to 25%. The template was RNA from unsorted bulk tissue. Source material: lung tumor tissue. These receptors came from a man aged 45 to 65 with non-small cell lung cancer.

With respect to this clonotype: The junction differs from germline at one of its ends, possibly a read error. The V and J genes are TRBV29-1 and TRBJ2-6; TRBD2 is a possible D gene (6 bases). Per the germline V gene, CDR1 is SQVTM and CDR2 is ANQGSEA. The CDR3 loop spans 14 amino acids. As DNA, the CDR3 is TGCTGCGTTGGAGAGCTCGGGGAGGCTAACGTCCTGACTTTC. Translated, it gives CCVGELGEANVLTF.

This clonotype was found many times. In DNA, the CDR3 is TGTGCCAGCAGCCTCCGTCGACAGGGGAAGGGAACTAATGAAAAACTGTTTTTT. Amino acid sequence: CASSLRRQGKGTNEKLFF. This chain joins TRBV12-3 or TRBV12-4 and TRBJ1-4; 8 bases fit TRBD1. The CDR3 is 18 residues long. Germline trimming cut 6 bases from V and 1 base from J; bases unmatched to any gene: 13.

Concerning this clonotype: One junction end disagrees with the germline gene, perhaps due to a read error. This sequence joins TRBV5-8 and TRBJ2-3; D is uncertain. CDR1 and CDR2 (germline): SGHTS, YDEGEE. The CDR3 has 13 amino acids. The CDR3 spells CAGSPRTAYTQYF. The CDR3 DNA reads TGTGCCGGCAGTCCTAGGACCGCTTATACGCAGTATTTT.

As to this clonotype: The conserved final phenylalanine or tryptophan is absent from the CDR3, which likely points to a read error. This chain uses TRBV29-1 with TRBJ2-1; TRBD1 agrees at 7 bases. The CDR3 contains 13 residues. The germline V gene has CDR1 SQVTM and CDR2 ANQGSEA. In nucleotides, the CDR3 is TGCAACGTTGAAAAACAGGGGAACAATGAGCAGTTCATG. Encoded protein: CNVEKQGNNEQFM.

The chain uses TRBV5-1 and TRBJ2-1, with TRBD2 as a possible D gene (5 bases). The CDR3 is 15 residues long. Germline V CDR1 and CDR2: SGHRS, YFSETQ. Trimming removed 6 bases at V and 0 bases at J, with 13 bases between. The CDR3 DNA reads TGCGCCAGCACTAGCCGAACCAGCTCCTACAATGAGCAGTTCTTC. Translating it yields CASTSRTSSYNEQFF. Full variable domain (missing parts from reference TRBV5-1 and TRBJ2-1): KAGVTQTPRYLIKTRGQQVTLSCSPISGHRSVSWYQQTPGQGLQFLFEYFSETQRNKGNFPGRFSGRQFSNSRSEMNVSTLELGDSALYLCASTSRTSSYNEQFFGPGTRLTVL.

A note on this clonotype: One end of the junction fails to match germline, which may point to a read error. This chain's CDR3 is CASSLWGSNSPPHF. The CDR3, as DNA: TGTGCCAGCAGCTTGTGGGGCAGTAATTCACCCCCCCACTTT. The rearrangement joins TRBV11-2 to TRBJ1-6; a possible D gene is TRBD1 (5 bases). The CDR3 loop spans 14 amino acids. Germline assignment: CDR1 SGHAT and CDR2 FQNNGV.

In the case of this clonotype: An end of the junction differs from the germline gene, which may be a read error. The rearrangement uses TRBV6-1 and TRBJ2-4; TRBD1 agrees at 8 bases. This CDR3 has 14 amino acids. Per the germline V gene, CDR1 is MNHNS and CDR2 is SASEGT. CDR3 loop: CAGSEGQAQNILYF. CDR3 bases: TGTGCCGGCAGTGAGGGACAGGCTCAAAACATTCTGTACTTC.

As to this clonotype: A much larger clone sits a single nucleotide away, making a read error possible. V usage is TRBV4-1 and J usage is TRBJ1-5; no definite D call. Germline CDR1 and CDR2: MGHRA and YSYEKL. V was shortened by 4 bases and J by 0 bases, with 13 bases between the two germline ends. The CDR3 has 16 amino acids. The CDR3 loop reads CASSLLFGYSNQPQHF. Here the CDR3 DNA reads TGCGCCAGCAGCCTACTATTCGGCTATAGCAATCAGCCCCAGCATTTT.

Regarding this clonotype: A much larger clone sits a single nucleotide away, making a read error possible. The gene calls are TRBV5-1 and TRBJ2-7; 8 bases are a match to TRBD1. The CDR3 runs to 14 residues. Per the germline V gene, CDR1 is SGHRS and CDR2 is YFSETQ. CDR3 DNA: TGCGCCGGCAGCCCCCGGGACAGGCTCTACGAGCAGTACTTC. It specifies CAGSPRDRLYEQYF.

As regards this clonotype: Germline and junction disagree at one end, which may indicate a read error. The genes are TRBV5-4 and TRBJ2-7; D gene ambiguous. CDR3 length equals 15 residues. The germline V gene has CDR1 SGHNT and CDR2 YYREEE (reference sequence). The CDR3 DNA reads as TGTGCCAGCAGCTTATCGGCCCGAAGTGATTACGAGCTGTATTTC. It codes for CASSLSARSDYELYF.

On this clonotype itself: Since the CDR3 does not end with the conserved phenylalanine or tryptophan, this likely comes from a read error. The chain employs TRBV11-3 and TRBJ2-1, with 15 bases matching TRBD2. Germline-derived CDR1 and CDR2 are SGHNT and YENEEA. J lost 6 bases, V lost 0 bases, and 6 bases had no gene match. This CDR3 has 18 residues. The CDR3 DNA follows: TGTGCCAGCAGCTTAGAGGGACTAGCGGGAGGCCGTCCCAATGAGCAGTTCCCC. It translates to CASSLEGLAGGRPNEQFP.

In its sample, this clonotype was seen once. Its ends do not fully match the called genes, so a read error is possible. The chain combines TRBV10-3 with TRBJ2-7; the match to TRBD2 covers 13 bases. The length of the CDR3 is 15 residues. CDR1 ENHRY and CDR2 SYGVKD come from the germline V gene. This CDR3 reads CAISDRLAGGYQQYF. The CDR3 region has the DNA TGTGCCATCAGTGATAGACTAGCGGGGGGATACCAGCAATACTTC.

This clonotype was seen at least ten times. The genes are TRBV6-5 and TRBJ1-6; TRBD1 matches 7 bases. CDR3 length: 16 residues. Looked up from germline, CDR1 is MNHEY and CDR2 is SVGAGI. The J segment lost 4 bases and the V segment lost 5 bases, leaving 8 bases of the junction unmatched. The CDR3 DNA reads as TGTGCCAGCAGTGTCCTCGGGACAGCTTATAATTCACCCCTCCACTTT. The encoded protein is CASSVLGTAYNSPLHF.

As regards this clonotype: At one end, the junction sequence differs from germline, possibly due to a read error. CDR3 DNA: TGTGCAAGCAGCTTAAGACCGAACACTGAAGCTTTCTTT. Residues: CASSLRPNTEAFF. The V call is TRBV11-3, the J call TRBJ1-1; D is unclear. Germline CDR1 SGHNT, CDR2 YENEEA. This CDR3 is 13 amino acids long.

With regard to this clonotype: A much larger clone lies one base from this, so it may be a read error. The V call is TRBV24-1, the J call TRBJ2-6; D tentatively reads TRBD1 or TRBD2 (5 bases each). The CDR3 runs 14 residues. Germline V gene data show CDR1 as KGHDR and CDR2 as SFDVKD. The CDR3 loop reads CATGTKTGTNVLTF. The CDR3 DNA is TGTGCCACCGGGACGAAGACTGGGACCAACGTCCTGACTTTC.

With regard to this clonotype: A single base separates this from a much larger clone, so it may be a read error. The chain recombines TRBV10-3 with TRBJ1-2; D may be TRBD1 (5 bases). Germline V gives CDR1 ENHRY, CDR2 SYGVKD. Trimming pared 7 bases from V and 4 bases from J, leaving 7 bases between. The CDR3 length is 11 residues. The CDR3 region has the DNA TGTGCCATCAAACAGGCCTATGGCTACACCTTC. This gives the protein CAIKQAYGYTF.

This clonotype is a singleton in its sample. The junction differs from germline at one of its ends, possibly a read error. This rearrangement joins TRBV11-2 to TRBJ2-7; TRBD1 matches 8 bases. Per the germline V gene, CDR1 is SGHAT and CDR2 is FQNNGV. This CDR3 spans 15 amino acids. CDR3 coding DNA: TGTGTCAGCAGTAGTGGACAGGGTTTGTCGTACGAGCAGTACTTC. This sequence encodes CVSSSGQGLSYEQYF.

Concerning this clonotype: The conserved final phenylalanine or tryptophan is absent from the CDR3, which likely points to a read error. V and J are TRBV29-1 and TRBJ1-1; no clear D. The CDR3 is 16 amino acids. V lost 8 bases, J lost 0 bases, and 22 bases lay in between. Per the germline V gene, CDR1 is SQVTM and CDR2 is ANQGSEA. This chain's CDR3 is CSMRDRALSMNTEAFI. DNA of the CDR3: TGCAGCATGAGGGATAGGGCCCTGAGTATGAACACTGAAGCTTTCATT.

This clonotype was seen more than once but under ten times. The V and J genes are TRBV7-9 and TRBJ2-5; 7 bases are a match to TRBD1. V shed 5 bases and J 3 bases; nucleotides not matched to a gene: 6. Germline values: CDR1 SEHNR, CDR2 FQNEAQ (reference sequence). The CDR3 has 14 amino acids. The CDR3 protein is CASSIAGTEETQYF. CDR3 bases: TGTGCCAGCAGCATTGCCGGGACAGAAGAGACCCAGTACTTC.

With respect to this clonotype: A read error is likely, as this CDR3 ends without the conserved phenylalanine or tryptophan. The chain carries TRBV6-1 and TRBJ2-7; 12 bases are shared with TRBD2. V was pared by 0 bases and J by 3 bases, with 6 bases of the junction left unmatched. CDR3 length: 17 residues. Germline V lookup: CDR1 MNHNS, CDR2 SASEGT. For the CDR3, the DNA is TGTGCCAGCAGTGAAGCGATACTAGCGGGGGGATTCTACGAGCAGTACATC. It translates to CASSEAILAGGFYEQYI.

A remark on this clonotype: One end of the junction varies from germline; a read error may be responsible. The V call is TRBV4-1, the J call TRBJ2-1; perhaps TRBD2 as D (6 bases). The CDR3 is 16 residues long. The germline gives CDR1 MGHRA, CDR2 YSYEKL. CDR3 DNA: TGCGCCAGCAACCAAGATTACGTAGCGGTCCACAATGAGCAGTTCTTC. Translating it yields CASNQDYVAVHNEQFF.

Details on this clonotype: A read error is possible here, since a much larger clone lies one base away. Since no conserved phenylalanine or tryptophan closes the CDR3, a read error is the likely cause. The V and J genes are TRBV4-1 and TRBJ2-1, with 9 bases matching TRBD1. CDR1 is MGHRA, CDR2 YSYEKL, per germline. V gave up 4 bases and J gave up 5 bases; unmatched junction bases: 0. The CDR3 is 13 amino acids. In DNA form, the CDR3 reads TGCGCCAGCAGCCGGGACAGGGACAATGAGCAGTTCTCC. It codes for CASSRDRDNEQFS.

This clonotype has at least ten counts. The chain is built from TRBV10-3 and TRBJ1-1; D possibly corresponds to TRBD1 (5 bases). Germline lookup yields CDR1 ENHRY and CDR2 SYGVKD. The length of the CDR3 is 12 residues. The V end lost 4 bases, the J end lost 5 bases, and 8 bases lay between the germline ends. CDR3: CAISAGGTEAFF. As DNA, the CDR3 is TGTGCCATCAGTGCCGGGGGAACTGAAGCTTTCTTT.